This TCR beta chain originates from a study of cytomegalovirus exposure and HLA in healthy donors. The CDR3 runs 12 residues. Germline V gene sequence: CDR1 SGHDT, CDR2 YYEEEE. PCR amplification relied on 60 Vbeta primers (plus 13 Jbeta primers). TCRdb keeps only in-frame clones here, not all; method: immunoSEQ multiplex PCR. Found here are 180,000 or so clones, 70% to 90% of them singletons; the top ten hold roughly 8.8%. This clone was counted once. At one of its ends the junction is not consistent with the germline gene, which may arise from a read error. Material for sequencing was PBMCs. The TCR originated in a young man in good health and CMV-seropositive. The gene calls are TRBV5-6 and TRBJ2-7; D might be TRBD1 (5 bases). CDR3 protein: CASSFFSTDHNF. The CDR3 DNA reads as TGTGCCAGCAGCTTTTTTTCGACAGATCATAACTTC. Variable domain in full (rest from reference TRBV5-6 and TRBJ2-7): DAGVTQSPTHLIKTRGQQVTLRCSPKSGHDTVSWYQQALGQGPQFIFQYYEEEERQRGNFPDRFSGHQFPNYSSELNVNALLLGDSALYLCASSFFSTDHNFGPGTRLTVT.